Below, one TCR beta chain is given with its context. This CDR3 has 15 residues. Deletions cut 3 bases from V and 0 bases from J, with 11 bases between. Germline lookup yields CDR1 MNHEY and CDR2 SVGEGT. The data stem from a study of T-cell memory formation after mild COVID-19. Constant-segment-primed 5'RACE gave TCR alpha and TCR beta cDNA libraries with sample barcodes and UMIs. TCRdb redid the calling of the 5' RACE reads with MiXCR, one entry per CDR3 protein. The sample comprises fewer than 250,000 distinct CDR3 sequences, 15% to 17% of which are singletons, and 2.1% rests with the top ten. Sequenced material: PBMCs or a T cell subset sorted from them (not recorded which). This receptor was obtained from an adult woman who had mild COVID-19 (a few samples of this study predate the infection). Cell type and time point are not known. The V call is TRBV6-2 or TRBV6-3, the J call TRBJ1-1; D gene unclear. The CDR3 is CASSYIRSLNTEAFF. The CDR3, as DNA: TGTGCCAGCAGTTATATCAGAAGCCTGAACACTGAAGCTTTCTTT.